Following are 6 T cell receptor beta chains from one sample sequenced in a study of blood T cell repertoires in COVID-19. Sequenced by immunoSEQ multiplex PCR; TCRdb stores in-frame clones only, minus some. This repertoire shows around 200,000 clones, over 70% found once; its top ten account for roughly 2.9%. The sequenced material came from peripheral blood. All receptors come from a man in his forties or fifties with active or convalescent COVID-19.

V and J are TRBV5-4 and TRBJ1-2, with 7 nucleotides matching TRBD1. V lost 3 bases to trimming and J lost 5 bases; unmatched junction nucleotides: 4. Looked up from germline, CDR1 is SGHNT and CDR2 is YYREEE (reference sequence). The CDR3 contains 13 residues. The CDR3: CASSSGTEYGYTF. CDR3 coding DNA: TGTGCCAGCAGCTCCGGGACAGAGTATGGCTACACCTTC.

The V and J genes are TRBV19 and TRBJ1-1; tentative D call: TRBD1 (5 bases). This CDR3 spans 13 amino acids. Trimming left V 5 bases short and J 6 bases short, with 13 bases between. In germline, CDR1 is LNHDA, CDR2 SQIVND (reference sequence). CDR3 sequence reads: CASSLPGVPEAFF. CDR3 DNA: TGTGCCAGTAGTCTTCCGGGGGTCCCTGAAGCTTTCTTT.

V and J are TRBV13 and TRBJ1-2, with TRBD1 matching over 8 bases. Trimming cost V 5 bases and J 8 bases; bases outside gene matches: 16. Germline loops: CDR1 PRHDT, CDR2 FYEKMQ (reference sequence). The CDR3 is 16 residues long. The CDR3: CASSPVPDRGPEGYTF. CDR3 nucleotide sequence: TGTGCCAGCAGCCCTGTTCCCGACAGGGGCCCTGAGGGCTACACCTTC. The entire variable domain, with the rest obtained from reference TRBV13 and TRBJ1-2, is as follows: AAGVIQSPRHLIKEKRETATLKCYPIPRHDTVYWYQQGPGQDPQFLISFYEKMQSDKGSIPDRFSAQQFSDYHSELNMSSLELGDSALYFCASSPVPDRGPEGYTFGSGTRLTVV.

The chain carries TRBV4-1 and TRBJ1-5; TRBD1 matches 7 bases. V was clipped by 5 bases and J by 10 bases; unmatched bases: 11. The CDR3 spans 14 residues. Per the germline V gene, CDR1 is MGHRA and CDR2 is YSYEKL. The CDR3 bases are TGCGCCAGCAGCTTAGGGTTGGGACAGAGACCCCAGCATTTT. Amino acids: CASSLGLGQRPQHF.

This chain uses TRBV25-1 with TRBJ1-2, with 7 bases fitting TRBD1. This CDR3 has 16 residues. With 6 bases clipped from V and 0 bases from J, the junction kept 10 bases outside the gene matches. Germline lookup yields CDR1 MGHDK and CDR2 SYGVNS. CDR3 DNA sequence: TGTGCCAGCAGCCCTTTTTCCGGGACAGCTAACTATGGCTACACCTTC. The encoded protein is CASSPFSGTANYGYTF.

The chain recombines TRBV6-2 or TRBV6-3 with TRBJ1-2, with 7 bases fitting TRBD1. In germline, CDR1 is MNHEY, CDR2 SVGEGT. V trimming: 2 bases; J trimming: 4 bases; junction bases outside the gene matches: 13. The CDR3 loop spans 17 amino acids. Here the CDR3 reads CASSYALPGGSIYGYTF. The CDR3 DNA sequence: TGTGCCAGCAGTTACGCTCTGCCAGGGGGAAGTATCTATGGCTACACCTTC.